This section outlines one T cell receptor (beta chain) sequence together with its context. The entry originates in a study of blood T cell repertoires in COVID-19. The CDR3 has 14 residues. With 2 bases removed from V and 0 bases from J, the gap between germline ends came to 8 bases. Germline CDR1 reads KGHSH; CDR2 reads LQKENI. Assay: immunoSEQ multiplex PCR; the TCRdb copy retains only in-frame clones and omits some. The table has about 210,000 clones, around 83% seen once; the top ten hold over 4%. This chain links TRBV18 with TRBJ2-7, with D possibly being TRBD1 (6 bases). This clonotype was obtained from a woman in her seventies with COVID-19, enrolled during active disease. The sample consisted of peripheral blood. Here the CDR3 DNA reads TGTGCCAGCTCACCAGGGGGCAGCTCCTACGAGCAGTACTTC. Its translation: CASSPGGSSYEQYF.